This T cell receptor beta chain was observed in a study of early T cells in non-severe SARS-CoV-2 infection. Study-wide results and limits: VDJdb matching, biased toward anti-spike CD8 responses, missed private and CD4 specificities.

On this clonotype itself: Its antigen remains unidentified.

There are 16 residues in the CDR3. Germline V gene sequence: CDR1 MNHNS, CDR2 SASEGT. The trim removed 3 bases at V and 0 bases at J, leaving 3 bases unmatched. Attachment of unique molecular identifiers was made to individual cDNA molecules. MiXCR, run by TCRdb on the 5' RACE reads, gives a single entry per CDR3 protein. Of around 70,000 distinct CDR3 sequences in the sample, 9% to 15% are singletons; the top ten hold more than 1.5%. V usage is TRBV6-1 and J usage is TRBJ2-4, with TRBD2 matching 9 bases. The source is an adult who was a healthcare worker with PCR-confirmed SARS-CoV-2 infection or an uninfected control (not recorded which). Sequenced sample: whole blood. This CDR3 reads CASSDAGGLAKNIQYF. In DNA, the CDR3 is TGTGCCAGCAGTGACGCGGGGGGGCTAGCCAAAAACATTCAGTACTTC.